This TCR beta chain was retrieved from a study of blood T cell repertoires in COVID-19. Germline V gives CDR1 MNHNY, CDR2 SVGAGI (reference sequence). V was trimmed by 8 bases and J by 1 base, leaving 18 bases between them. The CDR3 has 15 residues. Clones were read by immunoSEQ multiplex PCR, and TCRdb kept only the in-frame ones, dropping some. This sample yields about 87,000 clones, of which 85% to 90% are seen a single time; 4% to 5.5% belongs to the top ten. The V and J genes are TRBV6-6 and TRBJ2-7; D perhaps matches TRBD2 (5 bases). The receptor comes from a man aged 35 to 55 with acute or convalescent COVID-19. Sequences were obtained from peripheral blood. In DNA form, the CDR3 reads TGTGCCAGCTGGAGCGGAGGAGGATTTTCCTACGAGCAGTACTTC. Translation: CASWSGGGFSYEQYF.